This TCR beta chain was obtained from a study of shared clonotypes between healthy human individuals. Several immunoSEQ plates received, in even portions, the genomic DNA of each subset. TCRdb keeps only in-frame clones here, not all; method: immunoSEQ multiplex PCR. Of some 2,000,000 clones listed, roughly 94% are singletons. This clone was seen once. Germline lookup yields CDR1 KGHSH and CDR2 LQKENI. The CDR3 has 17 amino acids. The V gene lost 1 base and the J gene lost 0 bases, with 12 bases spanning the gap. This sequence was found in a man between 18 and 35 years old in good health. The V and J genes are TRBV18 and TRBJ1-4; D may be TRBD1 (6 bases). The sequencing sample was made of naive CD4+ T cells sorted from blood. Documented subset: CD45RA+ positively selected. CDR3: CASSPRQGSPTNEKLFF. In DNA form, the CDR3 reads TGTGCCAGCTCACCACGGCAGGGGAGCCCAACTAATGAAAAACTGTTTTTT.